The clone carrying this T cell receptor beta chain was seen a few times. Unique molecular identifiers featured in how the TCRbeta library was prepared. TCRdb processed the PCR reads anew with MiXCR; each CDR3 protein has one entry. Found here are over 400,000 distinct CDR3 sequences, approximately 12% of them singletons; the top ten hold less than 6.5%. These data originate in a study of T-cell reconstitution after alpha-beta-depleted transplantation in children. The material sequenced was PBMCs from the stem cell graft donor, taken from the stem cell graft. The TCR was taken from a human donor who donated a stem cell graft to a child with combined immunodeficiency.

The CDR3 DNA sequence: TGTGCCAGCAGCTTTGCGTCGGGCGTCCAGGAGCAGTTCTTC. Translation gives CASSFASGVQEQFF. The V call is TRBV27, the J call TRBJ2-1; D is undetermined. The length of the CDR3 is 14 residues. Per the germline V gene, CDR1 is MNHEY and CDR2 is SMNVEV (reference sequence). V was pared by 6 bases and J by 10 bases, with 19 bases between.